The next 9 T cell receptor beta chains were all read from a single sample in a study of blood T cell repertoires in COVID-19. Assay used: immunoSEQ multiplex PCR; TCRdb lists only in-frame clones, some missing. The table records about 270,000 clones, over 80% of them present only once. Sequencing was done on a sample of PBMCs or T cells enriched from blood (not recorded which). These receptors were obtained from a woman in her twenties or thirties with acute COVID-19.

J is TRBJ2-1 and V is TRBV6-5; TRBD1 matches at 7 bases. Trimming cost V 8 bases and J 7 bases; bases outside gene matches: 11. Per germline, CDR1 MNHEY and CDR2 SVGAGI. This CDR3 comprises 14 residues. CDR3 in amino acids: CASGRAGGFNEQFF. The CDR3 region has the DNA TGTGCCAGCGGTAGGGCAGGGGGTTTTAATGAGCAGTTCTTC.

The chain recombines TRBV24-1 with TRBJ2-7; perhaps TRBD1 as D (6 bases). V lost 4 bases to trimming and J lost 0 bases, with 12 bases between them. Germline CDR1 KGHDR, CDR2 SFDVKD. This CDR3 has 15 amino acids. DNA for the CDR3: TGTGCCACCAGTGACCCAGGGGCGAGCTCCTACGAGCAGTACTTC. The encoded protein is CATSDPGASSYEQYF.

This chain connects TRBV4-1 to TRBJ1-2, with a possible D match to TRBD1 (5 bases). Germline V CDR1 and CDR2: MGHRA, YSYEKL. Trimming stripped 0 bases from V and 4 bases from J, with 9 bases between. The CDR3 has 14 amino acids. The CDR3 is CASSQDGGSYGYTF. The CDR3 DNA reads as TGCGCCAGCAGCCAAGACGGGGGAAGCTATGGCTACACCTTC.

In the case of this clone: Other DNA sequences in this sample translate to the same CDR3. V gene TRBV27 combines with J gene TRBJ2-7; D is ambiguous. This CDR3 region has 13 residues. Trimming left V 2 bases short and J 2 bases short, with 7 bases between. Germline V lookup: CDR1 MNHEY, CDR2 SMNVEV (reference sequence). This CDR3 is CASSLGQTYEQYF. In DNA, the CDR3 is TGTGCCAGCAGTTTAGGGCAAACCTACGAGCAGTACTTC.

This clone was seen once. V is TRBV7-2 and J is TRBJ1-2, with D unclear. The CDR3 has 14 residues. Trimming pared 5 bases from V and 4 bases from J, leaving 14 bases between. The germline gives CDR1 SGHTA, CDR2 FQGNSA. As DNA, the CDR3 is TGTGCCAGCAGCCCCACTTTGGAGGGCTATGGCTACACCTTC. Translation: CASSPTLEGYGYTF.

The chain has TRBV18 and TRBJ2-7; D may be TRBD1 (6 bases). V lost 3 bases and J 1 base, leaving 10 bases between the germline ends. The CDR3 loop spans 14 amino acids. CDR1 KGHSH and CDR2 LQKENI come from the germline V gene. Here the CDR3 DNA reads TGTGCCAGCTCACCTAAAGACAGGTCCTACGAGCAGTACTTC. Its translation is CASSPKDRSYEQYF.

This clone was detected once. Here the CDR3 reads CSASRDSPYNSPLHF. As DNA, the CDR3 is TGCAGTGCTAGTAGGGACAGCCCATATAATTCACCCCTCCACTTT. The chain recombines TRBV20-1 with TRBJ1-6; 7 bases fit TRBD1. Unmatched junction bases numbered 6, after V lost 3 bases and J lost 4 bases. Germline CDR1 DFQATT, CDR2 SNEGSKA (reference sequence). This CDR3 comprises 15 residues.

The V call is TRBV3-1 (or the pseudogene TRBV3-2), the J call TRBJ2-1, with D perhaps matching TRBD2 (5 bases). Trimming shortened V by 1 base and J by 0 bases, and 7 bases separated the two germline ends. Germline CDR1 LGHDT, CDR2 YNNKEL (reference sequence). This CDR3 has 15 amino acids. The CDR3 here is CASSQGTSSYNEQFF. CDR3 bases: TGTGCCAGCAGCCAAGGGACTTCCTCCTACAATGAGCAGTTCTTC.

The genes are TRBV3-1 (or the pseudogene TRBV3-2) and TRBJ2-3, with a weak D call TRBD1 (5 bases). V gave up 4 bases and J gave up 4 bases, with 9 bases separating them. CDR1 LGHDT and CDR2 YNNKEL come from the germline V gene (reference sequence). The CDR3 is 13 residues long. The CDR3 loop is CASSRRAADTQYF. As DNA, the CDR3 is TGTGCCAGCAGCCGCAGGGCGGCAGATACGCAGTATTTT.